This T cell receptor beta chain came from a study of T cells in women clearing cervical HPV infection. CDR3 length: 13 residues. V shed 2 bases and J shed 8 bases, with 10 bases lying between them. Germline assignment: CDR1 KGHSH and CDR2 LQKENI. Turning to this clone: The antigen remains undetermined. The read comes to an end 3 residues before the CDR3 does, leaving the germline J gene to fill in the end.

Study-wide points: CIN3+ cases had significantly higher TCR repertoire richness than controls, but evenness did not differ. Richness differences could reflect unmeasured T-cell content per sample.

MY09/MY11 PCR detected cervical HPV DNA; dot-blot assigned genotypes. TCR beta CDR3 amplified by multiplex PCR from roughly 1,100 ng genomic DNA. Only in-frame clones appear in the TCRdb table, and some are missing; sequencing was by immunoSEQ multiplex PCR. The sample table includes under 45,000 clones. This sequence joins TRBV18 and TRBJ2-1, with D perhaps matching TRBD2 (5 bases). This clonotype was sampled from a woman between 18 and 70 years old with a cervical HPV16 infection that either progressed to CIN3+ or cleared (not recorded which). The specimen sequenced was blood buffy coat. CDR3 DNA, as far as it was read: TGTGCCAGCTCACCAGATCTAGCCCATGAG. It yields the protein CASSPDLAHE. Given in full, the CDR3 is CASSPDLAHEQFF.